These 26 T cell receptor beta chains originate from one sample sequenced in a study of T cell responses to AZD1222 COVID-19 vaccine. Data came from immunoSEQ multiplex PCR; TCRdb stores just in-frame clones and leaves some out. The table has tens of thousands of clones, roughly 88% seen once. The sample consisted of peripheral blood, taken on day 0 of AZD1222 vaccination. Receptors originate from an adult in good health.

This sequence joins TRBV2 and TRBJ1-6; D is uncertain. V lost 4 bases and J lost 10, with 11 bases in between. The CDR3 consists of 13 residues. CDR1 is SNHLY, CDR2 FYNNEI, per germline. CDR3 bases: TGTGCCAGCAGTGGGCAGGCGGAGTCACCCCTCCACTTT. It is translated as CASSGQAESPLHF.

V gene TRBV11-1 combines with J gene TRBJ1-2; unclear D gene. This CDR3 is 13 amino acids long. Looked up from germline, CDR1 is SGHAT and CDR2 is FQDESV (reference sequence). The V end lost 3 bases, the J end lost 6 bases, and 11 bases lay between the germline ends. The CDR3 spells CASSFWSSDGYTF. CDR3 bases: TGTGCCAGCAGCTTCTGGAGCTCGGATGGCTACACCTTC.

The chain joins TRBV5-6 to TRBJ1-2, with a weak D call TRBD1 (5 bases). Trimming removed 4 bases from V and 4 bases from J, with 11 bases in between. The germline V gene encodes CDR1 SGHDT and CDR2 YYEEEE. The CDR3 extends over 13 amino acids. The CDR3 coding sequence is TGTGCCAGCAGCCCACAGGTTCTCTATGGCTACACCTTC. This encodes CASSPQVLYGYTF.

The CDR3 region has the DNA TGTGCCAGTAGTATTTCAGTGAGTTTGACCGGGGTCACCGGGGAGCTGTTTTTT. Translating it yields CASSISVSLTGVTGELFF. The chain couples TRBV19 to TRBJ2-2, with a tentative D call TRBD2 (5 bases). Germline-derived CDR1 and CDR2 are LNHDA and SQIVND (reference sequence). The CDR3 has 18 amino acids. Trimming left V 3 bases short and J 4 bases short, with 21 bases between.

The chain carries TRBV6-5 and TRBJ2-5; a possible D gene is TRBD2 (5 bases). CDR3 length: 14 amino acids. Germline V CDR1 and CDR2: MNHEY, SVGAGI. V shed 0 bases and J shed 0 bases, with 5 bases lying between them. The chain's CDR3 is CASSYSRDQETQYF. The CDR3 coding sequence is TGTGCCAGCAGTTACTCGAGGGACCAAGAGACCCAGTACTTC.

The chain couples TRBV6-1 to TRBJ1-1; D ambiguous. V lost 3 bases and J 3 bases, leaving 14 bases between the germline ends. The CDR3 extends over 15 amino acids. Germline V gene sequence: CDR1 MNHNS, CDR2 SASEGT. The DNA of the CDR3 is TGTGCCAGCAGTGAGCGGGCCTCCAGAGACACTGAAGCTTTCTTT. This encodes CASSERASRDTEAFF.

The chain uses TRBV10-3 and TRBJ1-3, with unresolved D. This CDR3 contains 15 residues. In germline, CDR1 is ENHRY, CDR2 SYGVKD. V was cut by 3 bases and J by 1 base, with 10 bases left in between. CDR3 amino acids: CAISDRTESGNTIYF. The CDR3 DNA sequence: TGTGCCATCAGTGATAGAACGGAATCTGGAAACACCATATATTTT.

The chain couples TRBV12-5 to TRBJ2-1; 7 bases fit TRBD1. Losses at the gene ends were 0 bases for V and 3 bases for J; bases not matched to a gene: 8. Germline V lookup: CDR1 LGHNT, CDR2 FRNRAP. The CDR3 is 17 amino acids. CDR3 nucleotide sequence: TGTGCTAGTGGTTTGGTTTCGGACAGGAGCTTCTACAATGAGCAGTTCTTC. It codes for CASGLVSDRSFYNEQFF.

The CDR3 here is CASSLGAVMNTEAFF. The CDR3 DNA is TGTGCCAGCAGCTTAGGGGCAGTAATGAACACTGAAGCTTTCTTT. The chain combines TRBV7-2 with TRBJ1-1; no clear D. CDR1 and CDR2 (germline): SGHTA, FQGNSA. Trimming pared 1 base from V and 0 bases from J, leaving 9 bases between. The CDR3 is 15 amino acids.

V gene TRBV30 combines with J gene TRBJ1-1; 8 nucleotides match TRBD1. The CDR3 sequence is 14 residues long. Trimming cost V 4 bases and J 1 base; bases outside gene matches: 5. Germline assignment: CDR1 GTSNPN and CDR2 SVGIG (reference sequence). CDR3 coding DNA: TGTGCCTGGACCGACGGGACAGGGAACACTGAAGCTTTCTTT. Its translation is CAWTDGTGNTEAFF.

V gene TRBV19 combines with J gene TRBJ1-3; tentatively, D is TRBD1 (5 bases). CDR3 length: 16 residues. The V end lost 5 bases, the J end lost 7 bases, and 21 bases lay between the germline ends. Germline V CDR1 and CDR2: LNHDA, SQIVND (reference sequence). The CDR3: CASSVYRLARVNTIYF. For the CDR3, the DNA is TGTGCCAGTAGTGTTTACAGGTTGGCTCGTGTGAACACCATATATTTT.

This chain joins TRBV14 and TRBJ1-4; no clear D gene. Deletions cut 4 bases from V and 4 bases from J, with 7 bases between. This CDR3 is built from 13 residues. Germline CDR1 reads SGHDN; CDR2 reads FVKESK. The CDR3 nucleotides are TGTGCCAGCAGCCGGATGCGTAATGAAAAACTGTTTTTT. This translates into CASSRMRNEKLFF.

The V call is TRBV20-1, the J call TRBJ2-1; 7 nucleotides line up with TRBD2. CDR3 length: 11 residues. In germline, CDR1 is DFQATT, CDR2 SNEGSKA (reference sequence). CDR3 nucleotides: TGCAGGGCCGTGACGGGACTAGAGCAGTTCTTC. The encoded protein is CRAVTGLEQFF.

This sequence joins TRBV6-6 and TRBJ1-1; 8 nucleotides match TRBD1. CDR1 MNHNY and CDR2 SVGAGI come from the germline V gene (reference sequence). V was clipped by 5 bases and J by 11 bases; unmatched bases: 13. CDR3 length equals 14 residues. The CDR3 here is CASSPPGQGRGAFF. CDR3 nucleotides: TGTGCCAGCAGTCCCCCCGGACAGGGTAGAGGGGCTTTCTTT.

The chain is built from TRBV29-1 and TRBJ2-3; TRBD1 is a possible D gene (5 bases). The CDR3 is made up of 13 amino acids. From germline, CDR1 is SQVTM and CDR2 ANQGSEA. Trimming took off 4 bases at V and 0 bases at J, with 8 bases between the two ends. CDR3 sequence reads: CSVVRGSTDTQYF. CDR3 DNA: TGCAGCGTTGTTAGGGGCAGCACAGATACGCAGTATTTT.

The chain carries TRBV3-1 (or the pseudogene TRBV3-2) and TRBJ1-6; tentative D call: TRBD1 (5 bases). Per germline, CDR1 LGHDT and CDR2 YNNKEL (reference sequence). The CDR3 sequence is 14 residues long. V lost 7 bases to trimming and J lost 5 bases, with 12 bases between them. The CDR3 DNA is TGTGCCAGCACTCCAGGGATCCATAATTCACCCCTCCACTTT. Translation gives CASTPGIHNSPLHF.

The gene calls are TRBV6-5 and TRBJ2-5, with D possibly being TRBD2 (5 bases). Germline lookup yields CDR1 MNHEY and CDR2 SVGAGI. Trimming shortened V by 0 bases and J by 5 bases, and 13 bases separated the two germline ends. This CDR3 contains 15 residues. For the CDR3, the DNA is TGTGCCAGCAGTTACTCACACCAAAGGGAGGAGACCCAGTACTTC. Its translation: CASSYSHQREETQYF.

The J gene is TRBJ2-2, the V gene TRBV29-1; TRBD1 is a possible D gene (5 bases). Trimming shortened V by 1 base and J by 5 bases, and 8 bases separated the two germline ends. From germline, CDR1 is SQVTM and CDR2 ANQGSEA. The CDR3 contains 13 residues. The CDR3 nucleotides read TGCAGCGTTGAAGCTAGGGGTACCGGGGAGCTGTTTTTT. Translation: CSVEARGTGELFF.

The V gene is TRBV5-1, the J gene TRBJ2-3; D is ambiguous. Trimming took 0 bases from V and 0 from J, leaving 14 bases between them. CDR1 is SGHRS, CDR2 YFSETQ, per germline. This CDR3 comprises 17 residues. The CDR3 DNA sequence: TGCGCCAGCAGCTTGGCAGTCATATGGGCAAGCACAGATACGCAGTATTTT. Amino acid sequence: CASSLAVIWASTDTQYF.

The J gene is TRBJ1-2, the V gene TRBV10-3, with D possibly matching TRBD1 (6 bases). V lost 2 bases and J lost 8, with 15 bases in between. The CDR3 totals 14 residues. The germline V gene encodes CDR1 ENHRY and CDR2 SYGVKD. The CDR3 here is CAISETVKGDGYTF. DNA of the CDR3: TGTGCCATCAGTGAGACAGTCAAGGGGGACGGCTACACCTTC.

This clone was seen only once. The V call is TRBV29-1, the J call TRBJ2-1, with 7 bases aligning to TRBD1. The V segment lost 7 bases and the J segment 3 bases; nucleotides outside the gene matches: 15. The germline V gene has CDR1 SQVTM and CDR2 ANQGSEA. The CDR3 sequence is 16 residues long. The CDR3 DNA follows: TGCAGCGCCGAGAAATCCCAAGGGGGCCTCTACAATGAGCAGTTCTTC. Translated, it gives CSAEKSQGGLYNEQFF.

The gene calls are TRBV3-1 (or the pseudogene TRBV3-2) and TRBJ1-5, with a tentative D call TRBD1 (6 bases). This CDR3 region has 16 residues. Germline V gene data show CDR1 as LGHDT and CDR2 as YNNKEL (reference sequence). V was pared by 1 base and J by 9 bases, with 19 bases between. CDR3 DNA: TGTGCCAGCAGCCAAGGATCAGCGTTCAGGGGTTGGCCCCAGCATTTT. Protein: CASSQGSAFRGWPQHF.

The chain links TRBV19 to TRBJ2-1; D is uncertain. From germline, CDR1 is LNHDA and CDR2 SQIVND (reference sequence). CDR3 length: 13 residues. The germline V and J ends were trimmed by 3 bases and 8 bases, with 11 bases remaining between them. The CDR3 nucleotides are TGTGCCAGTAGTATTGGGTGGGCCGATGAGCAGTTCTTC. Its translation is CASSIGWADEQFF.

The CDR3 sequence: CATSDPTYWYNEQFF. CDR3 in DNA: TGTGCCACCAGTGATCCTACCTACTGGTACAATGAGCAGTTCTTC. V usage is TRBV24-1 and J usage is TRBJ2-1; D not certain. This CDR3 is 15 amino acids long. Between the trimmed V and J ends, which lost 3 bases and 4 bases, there was a span of 12 bases. Germline assignment: CDR1 KGHDR and CDR2 SFDVKD.

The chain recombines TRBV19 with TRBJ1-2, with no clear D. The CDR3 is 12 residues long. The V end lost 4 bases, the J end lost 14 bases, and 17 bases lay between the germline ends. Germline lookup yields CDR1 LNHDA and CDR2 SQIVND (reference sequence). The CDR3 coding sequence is TGTGCCAGTAGTACCCCCTCGACCGCCTCAACCTTC. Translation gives CASSTPSTASTF.

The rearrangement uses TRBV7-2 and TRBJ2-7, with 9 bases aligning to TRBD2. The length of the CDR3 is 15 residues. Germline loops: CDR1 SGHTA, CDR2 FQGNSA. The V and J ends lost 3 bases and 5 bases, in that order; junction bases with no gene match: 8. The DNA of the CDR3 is TGTGCCAGCAGCTTGATTGGGCGGGGGGGCGACGAGCAGTACTTC. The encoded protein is CASSLIGRGGDEQYF.